This TCR beta chain is from a study of T cells in Graves' hyperthyroidism and ophthalmopathy. About the study: Blood from the periphery was taken at initial diagnosis, before any treatment. Whole-study findings and limits: Peripheral blood also featured most of the thyroid clonotypes expanded above 0.001. Model-based prediction identified ophthalmopathy a median approximately 6 months prior to its onset.

TCR beta CDR3 sequences were amplified from RNA transcripts. Using the HTBI primer set, a first-round RT-PCR was run on the TCR CDR3. One entry per CDR3 protein, called by TCRdb with MiXCR from the multiplex PCR reads. The data contain fewer than 350,000 distinct CDR3 sequences, 15% to 20% of them singletons. Between the trimmed V and J ends, which lost 4 bases and 0 bases, there was a span of 13 bases. The CDR3 length is 15 residues. In this sample, this clonotype turned up many times. Its antigen is not identified. This TCR derives from a woman between 35 and 50 years old with Graves' ophthalmopathy. The chain joins TRBV12-3 or TRBV12-4 to TRBJ2-7; D call uncertain. The sequencing sample was made of blood. The CDR3 DNA reads TGTGCCAGCAGTTCCTATCAGAAATTCTCCTACGAGCAGTACTTC. Amino acids: CASSSYQKFSYEQYF.